Below, one T cell receptor beta chain is given with its context. The antigen is undetermined. TCRdb keeps only in-frame clones here, not all; method: immunoSEQ multiplex PCR. The table records tens of thousands of clones, 86% of them present only once. This sample stems from a study of T cells in localized non-small cell lung cancer. General study results and limits: Among blood samples, higher T cell density accompanied longer overall survival. Adjacent lung was found to contain a median roughly 60 of the top 100 tumor clones. Uninvolved adjacent lung, not tumor, had the highest T cell clonality. A single tumor region was sequenced, leaving heterogeneity possible.

Looked up from germline, CDR1 is MGHRA and CDR2 is YSYEKL. The ends were cut back, 6 bases at V and 8 bases at J, with 16 bases in the middle. The CDR3 runs to 13 residues. Sequencing was performed on peripheral blood, taken before any cancer treatment. The chain carries TRBV4-1 and TRBJ1-2; D uncertain. This clonotype was obtained from a male donor aged 60 or over with stage III squamous cell lung carcinoma. The CDR3 DNA reads TGCGCCAGCAGTTCCGGTGCGGGAAAAGGCTACACCTTC. Protein product: CASSSGAGKGYTF.